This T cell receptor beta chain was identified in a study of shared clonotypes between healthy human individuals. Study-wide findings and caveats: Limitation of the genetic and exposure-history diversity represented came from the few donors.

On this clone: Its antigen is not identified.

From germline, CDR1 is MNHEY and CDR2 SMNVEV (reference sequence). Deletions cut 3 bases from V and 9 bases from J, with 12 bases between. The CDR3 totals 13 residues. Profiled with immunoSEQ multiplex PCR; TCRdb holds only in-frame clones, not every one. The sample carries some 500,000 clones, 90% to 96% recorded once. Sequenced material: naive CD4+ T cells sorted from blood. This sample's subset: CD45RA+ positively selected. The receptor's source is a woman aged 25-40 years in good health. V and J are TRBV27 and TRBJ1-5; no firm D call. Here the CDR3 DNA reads TGTGCCAGCAGTTTCGGCCGAACGGGGCCCCAGCATTTT. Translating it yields CASSFGRTGPQHF.